These 28 T cell receptor beta chains came from one sample sequenced in a study of OX40 agonist ivuxolimab in advanced cancers. Repertoires were generated with immunoSEQ multiplex PCR, while TCRdb's copy carries only in-frame clones and drops some. The table records 80,000 to 100,000 clones, 88% of them present only once. Sequencing was performed on CD4+ or CD8+ T cells sorted from blood, taken in a trial of the OX40 agonist ivuxolimab. These receptors were collected from an adult with an advanced solid tumor such as melanoma, head and neck, liver or kidney cancer.

The rearrangement joins TRBV5-1 to TRBJ1-5; TRBD1 is a possible D gene (5 bases). The CDR3 contains 19 residues. V was pared by 2 bases and J by 0 bases, with 21 bases between. Germline V gene lookup returns CDR1 SGHRS and CDR2 YFSETQ. In DNA, the CDR3 is TGCGCCAGCAGCTTAACAGGACCGGGAACTCCGGATAGCAATCAGCCCCAGCATTTT. Its translation is CASSLTGPGTPDSNQPQHF.

CDR3 DNA sequence: TGTGCCAGCAGCTCAGCTAGCGGGCGATACAATGAGCAGTTCTTC. Its translation: CASSSASGRYNEQFF. The gene calls are TRBV7-9 and TRBJ2-1; 8 bases map to TRBD2. Germline-derived CDR1 and CDR2 are SEHNR and FQNEAQ (reference sequence). The junction had 6 bases not matched to a gene; V was cut back by 4 bases and J by 4 bases. The CDR3 loop spans 15 amino acids.

The rearrangement uses TRBV7-2 and TRBJ2-7; 10 nucleotides line up with TRBD2. This CDR3 spans 16 amino acids. CDR1 and CDR2 (germline): SGHTA, FQGNSA. V shed 3 bases, J shed 6 bases, and the junction held 11 bases outside the gene matches. CDR3 DNA sequence: TGTGCCAGCAGCTTGAACCCAGCGGGAGGGTCGGGCGAGCAGTACGTC. This translates into CASSLNPAGGSGEQYV.

This clone showed up just a few times. One end of the junction is discordant with germline, which a read error may explain. This chain joins TRBV4-2 and TRBJ1-1; D is ambiguous. Germline V gene data show CDR1 as LGHNA and CDR2 as YNFKEQ. The CDR3 has 13 residues. The CDR3 protein is CASSQEVGQWVLF. CDR3 sequence (DNA): TGTGCCAGCAGCCAAGAGGTAGGCCAGTGGGTCCTCTTT.

This chain connects TRBV6-4 to TRBJ2-1, with 8 positions matching TRBD2. The CDR3 is 16 amino acids. After removal of 3 bases from V and 0 bases from J, the junction contained 4 bases not matched to a gene. Germline lookup yields CDR1 MRHNA and CDR2 SNTAGT. This CDR3 is CASSDSGASSYNEQFF. CDR3 DNA sequence: TGTGCCAGCAGTGATAGCGGGGCTAGCTCCTACAATGAGCAGTTCTTC.

This clone was seen more than once but under ten times. This rearrangement joins TRBV30 to TRBJ1-1; D gene uncertain. Per the germline V gene, CDR1 is GTSNPN and CDR2 is SVGIG (reference sequence). The CDR3 contains 13 residues. V dropped 0 bases and J dropped 6 bases, with 11 bases sitting between them. This CDR3 reads CAWSVQRRAEAFF. The CDR3 DNA reads as TGTGCCTGGAGTGTACAAAGGAGAGCTGAAGCTTTCTTT.

The DNA of the CDR3 is TGTGCCAGCAGATCAAGCGGGTCTGGGGCCAACGTCCTGACTTTC. It translates to CASRSSGSGANVLTF. J is TRBJ2-6 and V is TRBV9; possible D gene TRBD2, 6 bases. The CDR3 runs 15 residues. Germline CDR1 is SGDLS and CDR2 is YYNGEE. Between the trimmed V and J ends, which lost 5 bases and 1 base, there was a span of 10 bases.

This sequence joins TRBV19 and TRBJ2-7; 11 positions agree with TRBD2. This CDR3 is 15 amino acids long. The germline gives CDR1 LNHDA, CDR2 SQIVND (reference sequence). V lost 3 bases, J lost 6 bases, and 7 bases stayed unmatched. CDR3 nucleotide sequence: TGTGCCAGTAGTATTAGTGGACTAGCGGGCGGCGAGCAGTACTTC. Encoded protein: CASSISGLAGGEQYF.

The chain joins TRBV7-3 to TRBJ2-1; 7 bases match TRBD1. Germline loops: CDR1 SGHTA, CDR2 FQGTGA. The junction had 2 bases not matched to a gene; V was cut back by 5 bases and J by 4 bases. The CDR3 covers 13 residues. CDR3 in amino acids: CASSKQGYNEQFF. CDR3 sequence (DNA): TGTGCCAGCAGCAAACAGGGGTACAATGAGCAGTTCTTC. Together with reference TRBV7-3 and TRBJ2-1, the CDR3 gives the full variable domain: GAGVSQTPSNKVTEKGKYVELRCDPISGHTALYWYRQSLGQGPEFLIYFQGTGAADDSGLPNDRFFAVRPEGSVSTLKIQRTERGDSAVYLCASSKQGYNEQFFGPGTRLTVL.

The chain recombines TRBV7-2 with TRBJ2-2; D gene unclear. The V end was cut by 5 bases, the J end by 3 bases, with 10 bases between. Per germline, CDR1 SGHTA and CDR2 FQGNSA. The CDR3 length is 14 residues. The CDR3 sequence: CASSDGWDTGELFF. The DNA for the CDR3 is TGTGCCAGCAGCGATGGGTGGGACACCGGGGAGCTGTTTTTT.

The rearrangement links TRBV2 to TRBJ2-3, with TRBD2 matching over 7 bases. The trim removed 6 bases at V and 0 bases at J, leaving 6 bases unmatched. Germline CDR1 is SNHLY and CDR2 is FYNNEI. There are 15 residues in the CDR3. CDR3 coding DNA: TGTGCCAGCAGCCTAGCGGAAAGTAGCACAGATACGCAGTATTTT. Protein: CASSLAESSTDTQYF.

This chain connects TRBV6-1 to TRBJ2-7, with TRBD2 matching 7 bases. The V and J ends lost 1 base and 9 bases, in that order; junction bases with no gene match: 9. The germline CDR1 and CDR2 sequences are MNHNS and SASEGT. CDR3 size: 14 residues. The CDR3 reads CASSEGSSGTPQYF. The DNA for the CDR3 is TGTGCCAGCAGTGAAGGTTCTAGCGGAACGCCGCAGTACTTC.

V and J are TRBV7-3 and TRBJ2-5, with D tentatively TRBD2 (6 bases). The V gene lost 5 bases and the J gene lost 4 bases, with 11 bases spanning the gap. The CDR3 totals 13 residues. CDR1 and CDR2 from the germline V gene are SGHTA and FQGTGA. Written as DNA, the CDR3 is TGTGCCAGCAGCCCGTCTAGCGCAGAGACCCAGTACTTC. Residues: CASSPSSAETQYF. The entire variable domain, with the rest obtained from reference TRBV7-3 and TRBJ2-5, is as follows: GAGVSQTPSNKVTEKGKYVELRCDPISGHTALYWYRQSLGQGPEFLIYFQGTGAADDSGLPNDRFFAVRPEGSVSTLKIQRTERGDSAVYLCASSPSSAETQYFGPGTRLLVL.

This clone showed up just a few times. This sequence joins TRBV29-1 and TRBJ1-1; 8 positions agree with TRBD1. The CDR3 totals 13 residues. The V segment lost 7 bases and the J segment 5 bases; nucleotides outside the gene matches: 9. CDR1 and CDR2 (germline): SQVTM, ANQGSEA. CDR3 bases: TGCAGCGGTAGGGTACAGGGGGAAACTGAAGCTTTCTTT. Translated, it gives CSGRVQGETEAFF.

The chain links TRBV9 to TRBJ1-1, with D possibly matching TRBD1 (5 bases). Germline V gene lookup returns CDR1 SGDLS and CDR2 YYNGEE. The V and J ends lost 0 bases and 6 bases respectively, with 24 bases between them. The CDR3 extends over 18 amino acids. CDR3 sequence reads: CASSVAPGRGAERAEAFF. The CDR3, as DNA: TGTGCCAGCAGCGTAGCTCCGGGGCGAGGGGCTGAACGCGCTGAAGCTTTCTTT.

The gene calls are TRBV18 and TRBJ1-1; D is unresolved. In germline, CDR1 is KGHSH, CDR2 LQKENI. The V gene lost 6 bases and the J gene lost 5 bases, with 16 bases spanning the gap. The CDR3 runs 14 residues. In nucleotides, the CDR3 is TGTGCCAGCTCTCTAGACCGGGGTTTTACTGAAGCTTTCTTT. This encodes CASSLDRGFTEAFF.

The gene calls are TRBV6-1 and TRBJ2-7; TRBD1 might be the D (5 bases). Germline CDR1 is MNHNS and CDR2 is SASEGT. Trimming took off 3 bases at V and 1 base at J, with 13 bases between the two ends. The CDR3 contains 15 residues. The CDR3 DNA follows: TGTGCCAGCAGTGAGGTTTTTGACAGTTCCTACGAGCAGTACGTC. Translating gives CASSEVFDSSYEQYV.

V usage is TRBV30 and J usage is TRBJ2-1; no clear D gene. Germline loops: CDR1 GTSNPN, CDR2 SVGIG (reference sequence). The length of the CDR3 is 12 residues. V was trimmed by 0 bases and J by 8 bases, leaving 8 bases between them. The CDR3 is CAWSVQRYEQFF. Written as DNA, the CDR3 is TGTGCCTGGAGTGTACAGAGGTATGAGCAGTTCTTC. The full variable domain, with the rest looked up from reference TRBV30 and TRBJ2-1, is SQTIHQWPATLVQPVGSPLSLECTVEGTSNPNLYWYRQAAGRGLQLLFYSVGIGQISSEVPQNLSASRPQDRQFILSSKKLLLSDSGFYLCAWSVQRYEQFFGPGTRLTVL.

The rearrangement links TRBV5-1 to TRBJ1-2; 12 bases are a match to TRBD1. V dropped 1 base and J dropped 4; count of bases not matched to a gene: 2. This CDR3 region has 15 residues. CDR1 SGHRS and CDR2 YFSETQ come from the germline V gene. CDR3 DNA sequence: TGCGCCAGCAGCTTGCAGGGACAGGGGGCCTATGGCTACACCTTC. Translating it yields CASSLQGQGAYGYTF.

The rearrangement links TRBV6-5 to TRBJ1-2; 9 nucleotides match TRBD1. The CDR3 sequence is 14 residues long. V lost 6 bases to trimming and J lost 4 bases; unmatched junction nucleotides: 6. CDR1 and CDR2 from the germline V gene are MNHEY and SVGAGI. CDR3 in DNA: TGTGCCAGCAGGCCACAGGGGGCGAGCTATGGCTACACCTTC. Residues: CASRPQGASYGYTF.

This clone was picked up one time. The chain couples TRBV30 to TRBJ2-5, with 16 bases that match TRBD2. Germline CDR1 reads GTSNPN; CDR2 reads SVGIG (reference sequence). Germline trimming cut 2 bases from V and 11 bases from J; bases unmatched to any gene: 8. The CDR3 is made up of 15 amino acids. In DNA form, the CDR3 reads TGTGCCTGGAGTCGAGAGGGGACTAGCGGGAGGGTGCAGTACTTC. Protein sequence: CAWSREGTSGRVQYF.

The table lists this clone with a few counts. This chain joins TRBV12-5 and TRBJ1-1; perhaps TRBD1 as D (6 bases). V dropped 6 bases and J dropped 2 bases, with 10 bases sitting between them. The CDR3 loop spans 13 amino acids. Germline CDR1 and CDR2: LGHNT and FRNRAP. CDR3 sequence (DNA): TGTGCTAGTGGACAACAGGGAAACACTGAAGCTTTCTTT. Translated, it gives CASGQQGNTEAFF. Full variable domain (outside the CDR3, taken from reference TRBV12-5 and TRBJ1-1): DARVTQTPRHKVTEMGQEVTMRCQPILGHNTVFWYRQTMMQGLELLAYFRNRAPLDDSGMPKDRFSAEMPDATLATLKIQPSEPRDSAVYFCASGQQGNTEAFFGQGTRLTVV.

The chain uses TRBV6-1 and TRBJ2-5, with 11 bases aligning to TRBD2. Germline V CDR1 and CDR2: MNHNS, SASEGT. The CDR3 loop spans 13 amino acids. With 9 bases clipped from V and 5 bases from J, the junction kept 5 bases outside the gene matches. The CDR3 DNA reads as TGTGCCAGTCGGACTAGCGGGTCGGAGACCCAGTACTTC. It encodes CASRTSGSETQYF.

The chain is built from TRBV5-1 and TRBJ1-1, with no clear D. Germline CDR1 is SGHRS and CDR2 is YFSETQ. The CDR3 is 15 amino acids. The V end lost 4 bases, the J end lost 5 bases, and 18 bases lay between the germline ends. The DNA of the CDR3 is TGCGCCAGCAGCCCCCAGACCAGAGCGGCGACTGAAGCTTTCTTT. Translating it yields CASSPQTRAATEAFF.

This clone was picked up a small number of times. DNA of the CDR3: TGTGCCTGGAGTGTAGACAGGAGCTATGGCTACACCTTC. Translation: CAWSVDRSYGYTF. The V gene is TRBV30, the J gene TRBJ1-2, with D tentatively TRBD1 (6 bases). CDR3 length equals 13 residues. Germline CDR1 is GTSNPN and CDR2 is SVGIG (reference sequence). V gave up 0 bases and J gave up 4 bases, with 9 bases separating them.

The DNA for the CDR3 is TGTGCCAGCAGTACCATAGGGCAGGGTACCACTGAAGCTTTCTTT. Its protein is CASSTIGQGTTEAFF. The gene calls are TRBV28 and TRBJ1-1; tentatively, D is TRBD1 (5 bases). The CDR3 length is 15 residues. V was shortened by 5 bases and J by 4 bases, with 17 bases between the two germline ends. The germline gives CDR1 MDHEN, CDR2 SYDVKM.

The chain is built from TRBV11-3 and TRBJ2-1; 9 bases agree with TRBD2. From germline, CDR1 is SGHNT and CDR2 YENEEA. V was pared by 6 bases and J by 4 bases, with 10 bases of the junction left unmatched. The CDR3 length is 16 residues. CDR3 bases: TGTGCCAGCAGTTCCCGTAGCGGGGGACTATACAATGAGCAGTTCTTC. Protein: CASSSRSGGLYNEQFF.

This rearrangement joins TRBV7-3 to TRBJ1-2, with a possible D match to TRBD1 (6 bases). Germline V gene lookup returns CDR1 SGHTA and CDR2 FQGTGA. The CDR3 consists of 15 residues. Deletions cut 1 base from V and 1 base from J, with 10 bases between. Here the CDR3 DNA reads TGTGCCAGCAGCTTAATGGGGGCGAGTAACTATGGCTACACCTTC. Amino acid sequence: CASSLMGASNYGYTF. Complete variable domain (other parts from reference TRBV7-3 and TRBJ1-2): GAGVSQTPSNKVTEKGKYVELRCDPISGHTALYWYRQSLGQGPEFLIYFQGTGAADDSGLPNDRFFAVRPEGSVSTLKIQRTERGDSAVYLCASSLMGASNYGYTFGSGTRLTVV.